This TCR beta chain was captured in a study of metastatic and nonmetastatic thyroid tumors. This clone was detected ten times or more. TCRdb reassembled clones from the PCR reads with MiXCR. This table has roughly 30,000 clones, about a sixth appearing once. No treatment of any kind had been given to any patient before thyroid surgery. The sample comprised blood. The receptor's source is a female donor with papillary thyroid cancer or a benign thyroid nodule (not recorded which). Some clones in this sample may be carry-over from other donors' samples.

The CDR3 loop is CAVAGVTKNIQYF. CDR3 coding DNA: TGTGCGGTAGCGGGAGTAACCAAAAACATTCAGTACTTC. The J gene is TRBJ2-4, the V gene TRBV3-1, with 9 bases lining up with TRBD2. CDR3 size: 13 residues. The germline CDR1 and CDR2 sequences are LGHDT and YNNKEL (reference sequence).